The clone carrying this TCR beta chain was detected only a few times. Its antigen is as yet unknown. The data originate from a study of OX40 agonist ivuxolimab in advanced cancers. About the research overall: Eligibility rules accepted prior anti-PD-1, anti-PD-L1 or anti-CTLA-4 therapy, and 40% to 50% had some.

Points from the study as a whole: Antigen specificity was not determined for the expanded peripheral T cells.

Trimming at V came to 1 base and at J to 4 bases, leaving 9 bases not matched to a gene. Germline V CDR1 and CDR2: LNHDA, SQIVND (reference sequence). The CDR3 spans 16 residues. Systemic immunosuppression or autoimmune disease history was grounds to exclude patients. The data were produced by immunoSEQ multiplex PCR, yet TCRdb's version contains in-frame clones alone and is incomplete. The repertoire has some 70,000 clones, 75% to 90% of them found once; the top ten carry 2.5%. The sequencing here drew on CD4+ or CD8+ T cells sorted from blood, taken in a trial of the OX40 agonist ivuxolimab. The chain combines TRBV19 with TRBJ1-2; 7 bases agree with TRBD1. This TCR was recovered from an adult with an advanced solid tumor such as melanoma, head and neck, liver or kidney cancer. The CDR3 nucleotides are TGTGCCAGTAGTATAGGCGGGACAGCCTCTCTCTATGGCTACACCTTC. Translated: CASSIGGTASLYGYTF.